Given below is one T cell receptor (beta chain) in context. Its cognate antigen is unknown. The germline V gene has CDR1 MGHRA and CDR2 YSYEKL. V gave up 0 bases and J gave up 1 base; unmatched junction bases: 3. The CDR3 consists of 15 residues. The data were taken from a study of cytomegalovirus exposure and HLA in healthy donors. As for the study in general: The same platform used for the approximately 670 first-cohort repertoires was also used for the 120 or so validation repertoires, as a later analysis reported.

Study results and limitations: Among TCR sequences, most were rare, though some public TCRs appeared in many donors. A list of about 180 TCR beta chains associated with cytomegalovirus was given.

Method: immunoSEQ multiplex PCR; TCRdb's copy keeps in-frame clones and lacks some. The repertoire includes around 190,000 clones, 85% of them detected once, and 16% sits in the top ten. This clonotype was obtained from a man in his late teens or twenties in good health and CMV-seropositive. Specimen: PBMCs. The J gene is TRBJ2-7, the V gene TRBV4-1; 7 positions agree with TRBD2. CDR3 DNA sequence: TGCGCCAGCAGCCAAGAAGGGACTACGTCCTACGAGCAGTACTTC. Protein product: CASSQEGTTSYEQYF.